This passage covers 23 T cell receptor beta chains from one sample sequenced in a study of blood T cell repertoires in COVID-19. Assay used: immunoSEQ multiplex PCR; TCRdb lists only in-frame clones, some missing. The sample comprises some 180,000 clones, about 80% of which are singletons, and approximately 11% rests with the top ten. Specimen: peripheral blood. Source of these receptors: a man in his sixties or seventies with active or convalescent COVID-19.

About this clone: At one boundary the junction diverges from the germline segment, which might be a read error. The chain combines TRBV20-1 with TRBJ1-2, with a tentative D call TRBD1 (6 bases). The CDR3 sequence is 16 residues long. Germline V CDR1 and CDR2: DFQATT, SNEGSKA (reference sequence). For the CDR3, the DNA is TGCTGTGCTTGTGGGGGTTGGGGACCGGGGGGCGATGGCTACACCTTC. Protein product: CCACGGWGPGGDGYTF.

The chain is built from TRBV4-3 and TRBJ1-4; possible D gene TRBD1, 6 bases. Germline values: CDR1 LGHNA, CDR2 YSLEER. CDR3 length: 15 residues. V dropped 0 bases and J dropped 13 bases, with 18 bases sitting between them. In nucleotides, the CDR3 is TGCGCCAGCAGCCAAGATCCGGGGGGCTGGGTGGGACTGTTTTTT. This encodes CASSQDPGGWVGLFF.

The rearrangement joins TRBV3-1 (or the pseudogene TRBV3-2) to TRBJ1-5, with TRBD1 as a possible D gene (5 bases). The CDR3 totals 16 residues. The germline gives CDR1 LGHDT, CDR2 YNNKEL (reference sequence). V was shortened by 0 bases and J by 5 bases, with 14 bases between the two germline ends. The CDR3 protein is CASSQDLGRVDQPQHF. As DNA, the CDR3 is TGTGCCAGCAGCCAAGATTTAGGCAGGGTCGATCAGCCCCAGCATTTT.

The chain carries TRBV7-8 and TRBJ1-2; 8 positions match TRBD1. Germline CDR1 is SGHVS and CDR2 is FQNEAQ. J was trimmed by 8 bases and V by 1 base; bases with no gene match: 9. The CDR3 totals 15 residues. CDR3 sequence: CASSLEFQGAKGYTF. For the CDR3, the DNA is TGTGCCAGCAGCTTAGAGTTTCAGGGGGCGAAAGGCTACACCTTC.

CDR3 sequence (DNA): TGTGCCAGCAGCTTATCTAGCCGAAATGAAAAACTGTTTTTT. Its protein product is CASSLSSRNEKLFF. The rearrangement links TRBV7-2 to TRBJ1-4; D gene uncertain. This CDR3 is built from 14 residues. Per germline, CDR1 SGHTA and CDR2 FQGNSA. V shed 2 bases and J shed 5 bases, with 9 bases lying between them.

J is TRBJ2-7 and V is TRBV7-6, with TRBD1 matching over 8 bases. Germline V gene sequence: CDR1 SGHVS, CDR2 FNYEAQ. The CDR3 is made up of 16 amino acids. V shed 6 bases, J shed 0 bases, and the junction held 10 bases outside the gene matches. The CDR3 spells CASRLSPGTGSYEQYF. The CDR3 DNA reads TGTGCCAGCAGACTTAGCCCTGGGACAGGCTCCTACGAGCAGTACTTC.

The chain carries TRBV6-5 and TRBJ2-7, with 9 nucleotides matching TRBD2. Germline trimming cut 8 bases from V and 3 bases from J; bases unmatched to any gene: 2. The CDR3 has 12 residues. Germline-derived CDR1 and CDR2 are MNHEY and SVGAGI. The CDR3 DNA reads as TGTGCCAGCTTAGCGGGAGTCTACGAGCAGTACTTC. This codes for CASLAGVYEQYF.

This clone appeared once. The CDR3 protein is CASSPSGINTGELFF. The CDR3 DNA reads as TGTGCCAGCAGCCCCAGCGGGATTAACACCGGGGAGCTGTTTTTT. This rearrangement joins TRBV7-2 to TRBJ2-2; 7 bases match TRBD2. The CDR3 totals 15 residues. Looked up from germline, CDR1 is SGHTA and CDR2 is FQGNSA. After removal of 5 bases from V and 2 bases from J, the junction contained 5 bases not matched to a gene.

The chain carries TRBV5-1 and TRBJ1-5, with a tentative D call TRBD1 (5 bases). Deletions cut 0 bases from V and 6 bases from J, with 10 bases between. The CDR3 is 14 amino acids. CDR1 and CDR2 from the germline V gene are SGHRS and YFSETQ. The CDR3 DNA is TGCGCCAGCAGCTTGGCGGGGGGTGGTCAGCCCCAGCATTTT. Amino acids: CASSLAGGGQPQHF.

V usage is TRBV7-3 and J usage is TRBJ2-5, with 7 nucleotides matching TRBD2. Germline CDR1 reads SGHTA; CDR2 reads FQGTGA. V was clipped by 3 bases and J by 1 base; unmatched bases: 8. The CDR3 is 16 amino acids. CDR3 sequence reads: CASSLVPLAGQETQYF. The CDR3 DNA reads as TGTGCCAGCAGCTTGGTCCCCTTAGCGGGCCAAGAGACCCAGTACTTC.

CDR3: CASRPGLNTEAFF. The CDR3 bases are TGTGCCAGCAGACCGGGGTTGAACACTGAAGCTTTCTTT. The chain joins TRBV27 to TRBJ1-1; D ambiguous. The V end lost 6 bases, the J end lost 0 bases, and 8 bases lay between the germline ends. This CDR3 has 13 residues. Germline lookup yields CDR1 MNHEY and CDR2 SMNVEV (reference sequence).

V usage is TRBV18 and J usage is TRBJ1-3; no clear D gene. This CDR3 has 13 amino acids. From germline, CDR1 is KGHSH and CDR2 LQKENI. Trimming removed 6 bases at V and 2 bases at J, with 8 bases between. The CDR3 sequence is CASSSGPGNTIYF. CDR3 coding DNA: TGTGCCAGCTCGTCGGGTCCTGGAAACACCATATATTTT.

The chain couples TRBV3-1 (or the pseudogene TRBV3-2) to TRBJ2-2; a weak D match, TRBD2 (6 bases). With 0 bases removed from V and 6 bases from J, the gap between germline ends came to 14 bases. CDR3 length: 16 residues. The germline gives CDR1 LGHDT, CDR2 YNNKEL (reference sequence). Here the CDR3 reads CASSQDWAAGPGELFF. The CDR3 coding sequence is TGTGCCAGCAGCCAAGATTGGGCCGCGGGACCCGGGGAGCTGTTTTTT.

The chain employs TRBV14 and TRBJ2-6, with 7 bases lining up with TRBD1. The CDR3 contains 17 residues. V was pared by 4 bases and J by 0 bases, with 6 bases of the junction left unmatched. The V gene's germline CDR1 is SGHDN and CDR2 FVKESK. The CDR3 spells CASSRGQPGSGANVLTF. The CDR3 DNA sequence: TGTGCCAGCAGCCGGGGACAGCCTGGCTCTGGGGCCAACGTCCTGACTTTC.

This chain uses TRBV27 with TRBJ1-1; 7 bases map to TRBD1. The CDR3 sequence is 18 residues long. The germline V gene encodes CDR1 MNHEY and CDR2 SMNVEV (reference sequence). Losses at the gene ends were 4 bases for V and 0 bases for J; bases not matched to a gene: 14. The CDR3 reads CASSSSDRVRRVNTEAFF. The CDR3 DNA reads TGTGCCAGCAGTTCCTCCGACAGGGTGCGAAGGGTGAACACTGAAGCTTTCTTT.

This chain links TRBV5-8 with TRBJ2-3; D is perhaps TRBD2 (6 bases). The V end lost 4 bases, the J end lost 3 bases, and 21 bases lay between the germline ends. Looked up from germline, CDR1 is SGHTS and CDR2 is YDEGEE. The CDR3 is made up of 17 amino acids. DNA of the CDR3: TGTGCCAGCAGCCGCGTGAGGGGCGGGACTGCAACAGATACGCAGTATTTT. It is translated as CASSRVRGGTATDTQYF.

This chain links TRBV5-1 with TRBJ2-1; maybe TRBD2 (5 bases). Trimming stripped 4 bases from V and 0 bases from J, with 14 bases between. Germline CDR1 is SGHRS and CDR2 is YFSETQ. This CDR3 is 16 amino acids long. The CDR3 protein is CASSRVSGPSYNEQFF. The CDR3 DNA sequence: TGCGCCAGCAGCCGAGTAAGCGGCCCCTCCTACAATGAGCAGTTCTTC.

The V and J genes are TRBV11-2 and TRBJ2-4; possibly TRBD1 for D (5 bases). The ends were cut back, 0 bases at V and 6 bases at J, with 15 bases in the middle. Germline V gene data show CDR1 as SGHAT and CDR2 as FQNNGV. The length of the CDR3 is 16 residues. The CDR3 DNA is TGTGCCAGCAGCTTAGAGGCCAGGGCCTCATTAAACATTCAGTACTTC. Protein product: CASSLEARASLNIQYF.

The chain employs TRBV6-1 and TRBJ1-5; 7 nucleotides match TRBD1. Per germline, CDR1 MNHNS and CDR2 SASEGT. The CDR3 sequence is 15 residues long. J was trimmed by 4 bases and V by 0 bases; bases with no gene match: 3. CDR3 region: CASSEAGTENQPQHF. The CDR3 DNA reads as TGTGCCAGCAGTGAAGCAGGGACAGAAAATCAGCCCCAGCATTTT.

The chain combines TRBV5-4 with TRBJ1-6; the D is unclear. Germline CDR1 SGHNT, CDR2 YYREEE (reference sequence). This CDR3 is built from 13 residues. V lost 4 bases to trimming and J lost 9 bases, with 11 bases between them. CDR3 amino acids: CASSELSSSPLHF. In nucleotides, the CDR3 is TGTGCCAGCAGCGAACTTTCAAGTTCACCCCTCCACTTT.

This clone was observed a single time. The chain links TRBV20-1 to TRBJ1-2; D uncertain. V was cut by 6 bases and J by 10 bases, with 15 bases left in between. CDR1 DFQATT and CDR2 SNEGSKA come from the germline V gene (reference sequence). The CDR3 is 11 amino acids. CDR3 DNA: TGCAGTGCCGTCAGGCGAAGAGACTACACCTTC. This codes for CSAVRRRDYTF.

This sequence joins TRBV4-1 and TRBJ2-5, with D uncertain. V dropped 3 bases and J dropped 4 bases, with 9 bases sitting between them. The CDR3 is made up of 13 amino acids. Germline V lookup: CDR1 MGHRA, CDR2 YSYEKL. The CDR3 sequence is CASSHPTGETQYF. In DNA form, the CDR3 reads TGCGCCAGCAGCCACCCGACGGGAGAGACCCAGTACTTC.

J is TRBJ2-2 and V is TRBV7-9; TRBD2 agrees at 13 bases. This CDR3 comprises 16 residues. The trim removed 5 bases at V and 1 base at J, leaving 1 base unmatched. Per the germline V gene, CDR1 is SEHNR and CDR2 is FQNEAQ (reference sequence). CDR3 sequence: CASSRLAGGNTGELFF. As DNA, the CDR3 is TGTGCCAGCAGCAGACTAGCGGGAGGGAACACCGGGGAGCTGTTTTTT.